One sample yielded the 4 T cell receptor beta chains listed below, sequenced in a study of identical twins. TCRdb re-analysed the 5' RACE reads in MiXCR, keeping a single row per CDR3 protein. The sample holds under 250,000 distinct CDR3 sequences, 7.5% seen once. The sample was also linked to a second study, of yellow fever vaccine responses in identical twins.

Input material: memory (CD45RO+) T cells sorted from blood. The receptors stem from a woman under 30 in good health.

This clonotype was counted many times. This chain uses TRBV9 with TRBJ1-4; D ambiguous. Germline-derived CDR1 and CDR2 are SGDLS and YYNGEE. The CDR3 is 14 residues long. V shed 4 bases and J shed 1 base, with 8 bases lying between them. In nucleotides, the CDR3 is TGTGCCAGCAGCCCCGTGGGAACTAATGAAAAACTGTTTTTT. It translates to CASSPVGTNEKLFF.

The rearrangement uses TRBV5-1 and TRBJ1-2; 8 bases line up with TRBD1. V gave up 4 bases and J gave up 4 bases; unmatched junction bases: 6. Germline lookup yields CDR1 SGHRS and CDR2 YFSETQ. The CDR3 loop spans 14 amino acids. The CDR3 sequence: CASSPGTGPYGYTF. CDR3 in DNA: TGCGCCAGCAGCCCCGGGACAGGACCCTATGGCTACACCTTC.

Only a few counts were recorded for this clonotype. The chain carries TRBV4-3 and TRBJ2-3; 13 bases are a match to TRBD2. Germline trimming cut 4 bases from V and 2 bases from J; bases unmatched to any gene: 6. The germline CDR1 and CDR2 sequences are LGHNA and YSLEER. The CDR3 has 17 residues. CDR3 sequence reads: CASSLGLAGALTDTQYF. The CDR3 nucleotides are TGCGCCAGCAGCCTCGGACTAGCGGGAGCCCTCACAGATACGCAGTATTTT.

This clonotype was counted only a few times. In nucleotides, the CDR3 is TGTGCCAGCAGTTTGGAGGCTGTTGGGCCACAAGAGACCCAGTACTTC. Translated, it gives CASSLEAVGPQETQYF. The V call is TRBV27, the J call TRBJ2-5, with D perhaps matching TRBD2 (5 bases). Trimming shortened V by 3 bases and J by 2 bases, and 16 bases separated the two germline ends. Looked up from germline, CDR1 is MNHEY and CDR2 is SMNVEV (reference sequence). This CDR3 has 16 amino acids.